These 5 T cell receptor beta chains originate from one sample sequenced in a study of CD4 T cells in relation to SARS-CoV-2 and coronaviruses. The method was immunoSEQ multiplex PCR; TCRdb's version includes in-frame clones alone and lacks a portion of them. The sample has around 37,000 clones; approximately 85% are singletons. Sequenced input: memory CD4+ T cells from PBMCs. Source of these receptors: an adult with COVID-19.

The gene calls are TRBV5-5 and TRBJ2-2; D is perhaps TRBD1 or TRBD2 (5 bases each). The CDR3 extends over 15 amino acids. Between the trimmed V and J ends, which lost 4 bases and 6 bases, there was a span of 16 bases. The germline CDR1 and CDR2 sequences are SGHKS and YYEKEE (reference sequence). Here the CDR3 DNA reads TGTGCCAGCAGCGTTCGTGTCGGGACGTCCGGGGAGCTGTTTTTT. It specifies CASSVRVGTSGELFF.

The chain combines TRBV2 with TRBJ2-7; 14 bases match TRBD2. The V segment lost 2 bases and the J segment 2 bases; nucleotides outside the gene matches: 8. Germline CDR1 reads SNHLY; CDR2 reads FYNNEI. The CDR3 consists of 18 residues. The CDR3 protein is CASSEFGTSGRNPYEQYF. The DNA for the CDR3 is TGTGCCAGCAGTGAATTTGGGACTAGCGGGAGAAACCCCTACGAGCAGTACTTC.

The chain uses TRBV27 and TRBJ2-7; possibly TRBD2 for D (6 bases). The CDR3 loop spans 16 amino acids. V lost 5 bases and J lost 1, with 18 bases in between. The germline V gene encodes CDR1 MNHEY and CDR2 SMNVEV (reference sequence). For the CDR3, the DNA is TGTGCCAGCAGTCCCCGCGGATGGAGGGGATCCTACGAGCAGTACTTC. This gives the protein CASSPRGWRGSYEQYF.

There are a few counts of this clone. The chain combines TRBV28 with TRBJ2-5; TRBD2 aligns across 10 bases. This CDR3 has 15 residues. Germline V gives CDR1 MDHEN, CDR2 SYDVKM. With 7 bases clipped from V and 5 bases from J, the junction kept 10 bases outside the gene matches. CDR3 nucleotide sequence: TGTGCCAGCACCCTAGCGGGAGATAGGCAGGAGACCCAGTACTTC. As protein: CASTLAGDRQETQYF.

The V call is TRBV29-1, the J call TRBJ2-1, with 14 bases fitting TRBD2. Germline values: CDR1 SQVTM, CDR2 ANQGSEA. V dropped 5 bases and J dropped 10; count of bases not matched to a gene: 10. The CDR3 is 15 amino acids. The CDR3 loop reads CSVTSGLAGEREQFF. DNA of the CDR3: TGCAGCGTTACGTCGGGACTAGCGGGAGAAAGAGAGCAGTTCTTC.